This record looks at one T cell receptor beta chain sequence and its context. Antigen: not known. The CDR3 totals 15 residues. Germline values: CDR1 MNHNS, CDR2 SASEGT. Unmatched junction bases numbered 13, after V lost 8 bases and J lost 7 bases. Amplification used 60 Vbeta primers and 13 Jbeta primers. Some clones are missing from TCRdb's copy, which holds only in-frame ones; the method was immunoSEQ multiplex PCR. The data contain roughly 150,000 clones, more than 70% of them seen just once; the ten biggest clones take up around 3%. The data derive from a study of cytomegalovirus exposure and HLA in healthy donors. Study results and caveats: Immune exposure was documented only through CMV serostatus.

The sequence was obtained from a middle-aged man in good health and CMV-seronegative. This chain links TRBV6-1 with TRBJ2-1; TRBD2 aligns across 8 bases. Input material: PBMCs. This chain's CDR3 is CASLKSREVANEQFF. The DNA for the CDR3 is TGTGCCAGCCTCAAATCGCGGGAGGTGGCAAATGAGCAGTTCTTC.